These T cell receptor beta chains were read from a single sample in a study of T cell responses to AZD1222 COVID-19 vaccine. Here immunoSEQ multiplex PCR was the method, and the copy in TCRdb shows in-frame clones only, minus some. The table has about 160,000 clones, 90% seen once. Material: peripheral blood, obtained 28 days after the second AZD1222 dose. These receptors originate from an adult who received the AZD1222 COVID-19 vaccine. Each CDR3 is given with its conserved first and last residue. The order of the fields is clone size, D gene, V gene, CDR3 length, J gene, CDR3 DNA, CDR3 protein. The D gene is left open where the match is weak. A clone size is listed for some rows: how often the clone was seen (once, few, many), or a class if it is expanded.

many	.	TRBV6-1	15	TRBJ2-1	TGTGCCAGCAGTGAAGTGTCCCTAGCGTCGAATGAGCAGTTCTTC	CASSEVSLASNEQFF
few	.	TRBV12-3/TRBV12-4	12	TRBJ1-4	TGTGCCAGCAGTTCCCTTAATGAAAAACTGTTTTTT	CASSSLNEKLFF
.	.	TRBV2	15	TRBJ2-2	TGTGCCAGCACAGGGGTAGCTTTGGGGACCGGGGAGCTGTTTTTT	CASTGVALGTGELFF
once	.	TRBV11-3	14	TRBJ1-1	TGTGCCAGCAGCTTAGGGCGGGGGAGCACTGAAGCTTTCTTT	CASSLGRGSTEAFF
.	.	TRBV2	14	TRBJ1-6	TGTGCCAGTCTCCTCGAAGCAGGGTCTTCACCCCTCCACTTT	CASLLEAGSSPLHF
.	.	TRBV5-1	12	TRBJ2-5	TGCGCCAGCAGCTTGGCCCAAGAGACCCAGTACTTC	CASSLAQETQYF
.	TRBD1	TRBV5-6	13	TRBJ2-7	TGTGCCAGCAGCCGGGACAGAACCTACGAGCAGTACTTC	CASSRDRTYEQYF
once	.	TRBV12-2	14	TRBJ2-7	TGTGCAAGTCGCACAAAACAGGGATCCTACGAGCAGTACTTC	CASRTKQGSYEQYF
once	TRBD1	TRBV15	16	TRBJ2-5	TGTGCCACCAGCTCCCCCGAACAGGGGAGCCAAGAGACCCAGTACTTC	CATSSPEQGSQETQYF
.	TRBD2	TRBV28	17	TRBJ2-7	TGTGCCAGCAGTTTATCCCCGGGGGCTAGCGGGAGCTACGAGCAGTACTTC	CASSLSPGASGSYEQYF
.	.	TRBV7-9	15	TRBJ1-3	TGTGCCAGCAGCCTGACACCGTTCTCTGGAAACACCATATATTTT	CASSLTPFSGNTIYF
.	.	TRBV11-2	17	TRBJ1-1	TGTGCCAGCAGCTTAGGAAGCCGACGGCGCCAGGGCACTGAAGCTTTCTTT	CASSLGSRRRQGTEAFF
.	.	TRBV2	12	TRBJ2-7	TGTGCCAGCACTGGGGACTCCTACGAGCAGTACTTC	CASTGDSYEQYF
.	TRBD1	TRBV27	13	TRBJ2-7	TGTGCCAGCAGTGAGGGACAGGGCGGCGAGCAGTACTTC	CASSEGQGGEQYF
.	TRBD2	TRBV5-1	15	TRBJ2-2	TGCGCCAGCAGCTTGGCGGGAGGAAACACCGGGGAGCTGTTTTTT	CASSLAGGNTGELFF
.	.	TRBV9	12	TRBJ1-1	TGTGCCAGCAGCGACCCTCGGACTGAAGCTTTCTTT	CASSDPRTEAFF
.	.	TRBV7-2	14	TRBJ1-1	TGTGCCAGCAGCTTATACCTGGGGGACACTGAAGCTTTCTTT	CASSLYLGDTEAFF
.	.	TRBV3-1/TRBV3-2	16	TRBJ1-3	TGTGCCAGCAGCCAAGGGTGGGGATCCTCTGGAAACACCATATATTTT	CASSQGWGSSGNTIYF
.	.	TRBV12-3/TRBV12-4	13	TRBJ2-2	TGTGCCAGCAGCCCTGTGAGGACCGGGGAGCTGTTTTTT	CASSPVRTGELFF
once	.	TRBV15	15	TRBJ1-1	TGTGCCACCAGCAGAGATAGGAGCCTAGGTGGTACTACTTTCTTT	CATSRDRSLGGTTFF
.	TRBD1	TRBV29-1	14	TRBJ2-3	TGCAGCGTCAGACAGGGGGCAACATCAGATACGCAGTATTTT	CSVRQGATSDTQYF
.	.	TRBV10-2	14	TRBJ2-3	TGCGCCAGCTGTACCGGGACACTCACAGATACGCAGTATTTT	CASCTGTLTDTQYF
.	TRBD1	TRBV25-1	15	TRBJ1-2	TGTGCCAGCAGGGCCGGGACAGGACATAACTATGGCTACACCTTC	CASRAGTGHNYGYTF
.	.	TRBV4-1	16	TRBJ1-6	TGCGCCAGCAGCCAAGATCAAACAGGCGTTAATTCACCCCTCCACTTT	CASSQDQTGVNSPLHF
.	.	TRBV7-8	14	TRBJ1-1	TGTGCCAGCAGCTTGGCGGGGTATGGGACTGAAGCTTTCTTT	CASSLAGYGTEAFF
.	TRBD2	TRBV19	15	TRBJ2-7	TGTGCCAGTAGAGGGGGGGTAGCGGGAATTGACGAGCAGTACTTC	CASRGGVAGIDEQYF
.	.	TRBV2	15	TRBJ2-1	TGTGCCAGCAGTGATTCAGCGGAGGGGGACAATGAGCAGTTCTTC	CASSDSAEGDNEQFF
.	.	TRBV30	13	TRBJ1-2	TGTGCCTGGTCCCCCCGAGCCAAAGAAGGCTACACCTTC	CAWSPRAKEGYTF
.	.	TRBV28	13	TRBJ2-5	TGTGCCAGCAGTTTCCAGTACCAAGAGACCCAGTACTTC	CASSFQYQETQYF
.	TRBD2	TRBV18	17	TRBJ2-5	TGTGCCAGCTCACCACCCGGACTAGCGGGAGGGGAGGAGACCCAGTACTTC	CASSPPGLAGGEETQYF
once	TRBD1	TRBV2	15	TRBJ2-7	TGTGCCAGCAGGCCAGACAGGGGGGCATCCTACGAGCAGTACTTC	CASRPDRGASYEQYF
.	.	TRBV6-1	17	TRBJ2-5	TGTGCCAGCAGTGGAGTCGCCGGACTGGGCCTCTGGGAGACCCAGTACTTC	CASSGVAGLGLWETQYF
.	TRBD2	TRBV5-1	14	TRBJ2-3	TGCGCCAGCAGCTCGGGACTAGAAACAGATACGCAGTATTTT	CASSSGLETDTQYF
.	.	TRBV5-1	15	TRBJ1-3	TGCGCCAGCAGCTTCCAGGGGACTGCTGGAAACACCATATATTTT	CASSFQGTAGNTIYF
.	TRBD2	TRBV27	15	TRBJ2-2	TGTGCCACCTCAGGGACTAGCGGGAAGAACGGGGAGCTGTTTTTT	CATSGTSGKNGELFF
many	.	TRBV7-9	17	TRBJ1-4	TGTGCCAGCAGCCCTCTCTTCGGACAAGCAACTAATGAAAAACTGTTTTTT	CASSPLFGQATNEKLFF
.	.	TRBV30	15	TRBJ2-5	TGTGCCTGGAGTGTACTAGGACAGCCCCTGGCAACCCAGTACTTC	CAWSVLGQPLATQYF
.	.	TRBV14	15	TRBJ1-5	TGTGCCAGCAGTTATGATACAGGGTACAGGCAGCCCCAGCATTTT	CASSYDTGYRQPQHF
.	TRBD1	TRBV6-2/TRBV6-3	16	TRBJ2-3	TGTGCCAGCAGTTACTCCAGGGACAGGAACACAGATACGCAGTATTTT	CASSYSRDRNTDTQYF
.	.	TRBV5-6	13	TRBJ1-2	TGTGCCAGCAGCCTCGGGGCAGAATATGGCTACACCTTC	CASSLGAEYGYTF
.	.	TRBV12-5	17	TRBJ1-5	TGTGCTAGTGGTATAAATTGGGAATCCGACGCTGAACAGCCCCAGCATTTT	CASGINWESDAEQPQHF
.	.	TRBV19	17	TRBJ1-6	TGTGCCAGTAGTATAGCCCCGGGAGAGGGGGATAATTCACCCCTCCACTTT	CASSIAPGEGDNSPLHF
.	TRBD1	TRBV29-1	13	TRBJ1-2	TGCAGCGTAAAGCGGGGACAGGGAGATGGCTACACCTTC	CSVKRGQGDGYTF
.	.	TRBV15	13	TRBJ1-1	TGTGCCACCAGCAGAGATCCCGGGACTGAAGCTTTCTTT	CATSRDPGTEAFF
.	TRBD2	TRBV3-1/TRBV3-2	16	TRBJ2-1	TGTGCCAGCAGCCAAGACTCGGCAGGGAGGGGAAATGAGCAGTTCTTC	CASSQDSAGRGNEQFF
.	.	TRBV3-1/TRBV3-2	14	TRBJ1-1	TGTGCCAGCAGCGCCCAGGGGATGAACACTGAAGCTTTCTTT	CASSAQGMNTEAFF
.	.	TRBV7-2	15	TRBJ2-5	TGTGCCAGCAGTCTGGACTATGGCCCATCAGAGACCCAGTACTTC	CASSLDYGPSETQYF
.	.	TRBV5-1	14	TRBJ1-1	TGCGCCAGCAGCTTGGAAAGGGGAAGGACTGAAGCTTTCTTT	CASSLERGRTEAFF